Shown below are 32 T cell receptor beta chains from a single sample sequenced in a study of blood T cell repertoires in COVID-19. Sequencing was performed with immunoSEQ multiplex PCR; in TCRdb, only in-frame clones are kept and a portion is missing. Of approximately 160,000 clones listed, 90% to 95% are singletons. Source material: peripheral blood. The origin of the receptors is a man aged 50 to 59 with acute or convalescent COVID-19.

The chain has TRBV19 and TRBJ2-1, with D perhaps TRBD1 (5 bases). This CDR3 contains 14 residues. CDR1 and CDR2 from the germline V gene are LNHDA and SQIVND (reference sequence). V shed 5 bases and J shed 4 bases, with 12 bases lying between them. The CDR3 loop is CASSFRDSYNEQFF. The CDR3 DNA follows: TGTGCCAGTAGTTTCCGAGACAGTTACAATGAGCAGTTCTTC. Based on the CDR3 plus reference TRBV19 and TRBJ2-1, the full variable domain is DGGITQSPKYLFRKEGQNVTLSCEQNLNHDAMYWYRQDPGQGLRLIYYSQIVNDFQKGDIAEGYSVSREKKESFPLTVTSAQKNPTAFYLCASSFRDSYNEQFFGPGTRLTVL.

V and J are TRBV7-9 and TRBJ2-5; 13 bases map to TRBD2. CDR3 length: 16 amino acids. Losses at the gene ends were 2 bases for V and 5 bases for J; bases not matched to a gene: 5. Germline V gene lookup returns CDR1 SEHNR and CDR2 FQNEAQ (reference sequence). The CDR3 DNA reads TGTGCCAGCAGCTTACGACTAGCGGGGGGAGGTGAGACCCAGTACTTC. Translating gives CASSLRLAGGGETQYF.

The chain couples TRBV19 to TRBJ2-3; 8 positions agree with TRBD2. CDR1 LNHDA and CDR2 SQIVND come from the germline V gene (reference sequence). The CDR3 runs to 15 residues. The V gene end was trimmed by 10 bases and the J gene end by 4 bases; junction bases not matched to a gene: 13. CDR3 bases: TGTGCCACCTCAACCGGACTAGCCTCCCCAGATACGCAGTATTTT. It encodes CATSTGLASPDTQYF.

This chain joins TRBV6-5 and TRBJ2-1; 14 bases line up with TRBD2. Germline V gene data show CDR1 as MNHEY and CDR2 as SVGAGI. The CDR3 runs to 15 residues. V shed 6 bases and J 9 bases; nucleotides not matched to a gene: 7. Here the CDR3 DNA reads TGTGCCAGCAGCTTGGGACTAGCGGGAGCGGGTGAGCAGTTCTTC. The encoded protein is CASSLGLAGAGEQFF.

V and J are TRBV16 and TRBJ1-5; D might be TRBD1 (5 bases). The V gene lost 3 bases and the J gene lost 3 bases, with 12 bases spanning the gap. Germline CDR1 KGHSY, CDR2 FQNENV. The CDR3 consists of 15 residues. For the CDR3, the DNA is TGTGCCAGCAGCCAGCTGACAGCCTTCAATCAGCCCCAGCATTTT. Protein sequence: CASSQLTAFNQPQHF.

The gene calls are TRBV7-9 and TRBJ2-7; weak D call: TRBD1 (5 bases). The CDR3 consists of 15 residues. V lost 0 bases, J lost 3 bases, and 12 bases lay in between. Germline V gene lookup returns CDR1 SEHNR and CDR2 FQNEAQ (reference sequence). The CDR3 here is CASSLAPGPNYEQYF. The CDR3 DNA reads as TGTGCCAGCAGCTTAGCGCCAGGGCCGAACTACGAGCAGTACTTC.

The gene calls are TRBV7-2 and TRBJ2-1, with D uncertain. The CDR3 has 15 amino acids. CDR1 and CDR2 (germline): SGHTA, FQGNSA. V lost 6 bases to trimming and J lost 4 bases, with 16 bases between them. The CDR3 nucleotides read TGTGCCAGCAGTCTTACTATTGGGTCGTACAATGAGCAGTTCTTC. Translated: CASSLTIGSYNEQFF.

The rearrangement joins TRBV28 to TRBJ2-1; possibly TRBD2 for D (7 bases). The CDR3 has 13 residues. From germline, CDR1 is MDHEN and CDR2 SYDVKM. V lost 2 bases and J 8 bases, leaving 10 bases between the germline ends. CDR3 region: CASSLTGRDEQFF. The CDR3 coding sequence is TGTGCCAGCAGTTTAACAGGGAGGGATGAGCAGTTCTTC.

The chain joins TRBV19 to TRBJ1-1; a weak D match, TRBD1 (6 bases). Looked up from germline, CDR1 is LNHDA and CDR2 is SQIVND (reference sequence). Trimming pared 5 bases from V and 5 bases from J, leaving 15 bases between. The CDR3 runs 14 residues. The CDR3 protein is CASSLLQGETEAFF. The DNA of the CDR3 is TGTGCCAGTAGTCTACTACAGGGCGAGACTGAAGCTTTCTTT.

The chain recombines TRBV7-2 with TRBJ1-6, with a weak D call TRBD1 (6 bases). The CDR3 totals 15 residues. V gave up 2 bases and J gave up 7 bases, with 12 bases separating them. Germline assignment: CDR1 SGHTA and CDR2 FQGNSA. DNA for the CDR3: TGTGCCAGCAGCTTAATCGGGGGGCGAAATTCACCCCTCCACTTT. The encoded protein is CASSLIGGRNSPLHF.

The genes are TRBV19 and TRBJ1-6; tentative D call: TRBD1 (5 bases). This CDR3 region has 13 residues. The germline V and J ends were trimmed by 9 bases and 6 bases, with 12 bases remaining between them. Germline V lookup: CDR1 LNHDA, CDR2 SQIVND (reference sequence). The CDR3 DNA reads TGTGCCAGCACAGGCAGGCTTAATTCACCCCTCCACTTT. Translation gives CASTGRLNSPLHF.

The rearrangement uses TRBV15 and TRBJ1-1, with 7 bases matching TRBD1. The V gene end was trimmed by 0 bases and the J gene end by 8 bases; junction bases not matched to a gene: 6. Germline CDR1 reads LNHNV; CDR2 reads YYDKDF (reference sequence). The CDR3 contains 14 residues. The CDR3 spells CATSREDRVFEAFF. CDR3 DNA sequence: TGTGCCACCAGCAGAGAAGACAGGGTTTTCGAAGCTTTCTTT.

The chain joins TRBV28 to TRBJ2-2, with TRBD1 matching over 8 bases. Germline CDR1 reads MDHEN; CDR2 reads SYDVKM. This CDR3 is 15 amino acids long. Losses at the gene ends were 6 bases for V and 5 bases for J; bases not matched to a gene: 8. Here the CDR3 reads CASRPGQAITGELFF. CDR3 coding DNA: TGTGCCAGCAGGCCGGGACAGGCCATAACCGGGGAGCTGTTTTTT.

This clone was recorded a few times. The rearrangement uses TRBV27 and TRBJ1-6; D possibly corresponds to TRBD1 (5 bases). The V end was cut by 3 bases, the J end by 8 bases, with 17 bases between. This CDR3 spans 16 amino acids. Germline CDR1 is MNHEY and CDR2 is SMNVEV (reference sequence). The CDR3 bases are TGTGCCAGCAGTTTGAGGAGGGGAGGAGTGGATTCACCCCTCCACTTT. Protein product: CASSLRRGGVDSPLHF.

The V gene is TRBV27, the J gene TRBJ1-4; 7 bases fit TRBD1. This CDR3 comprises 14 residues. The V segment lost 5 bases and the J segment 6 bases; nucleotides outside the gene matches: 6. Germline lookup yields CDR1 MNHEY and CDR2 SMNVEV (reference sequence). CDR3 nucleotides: TGTGCCAGCAGTGCGGGACAGTTTTATGAAAAACTGTTTTTT. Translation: CASSAGQFYEKLFF.

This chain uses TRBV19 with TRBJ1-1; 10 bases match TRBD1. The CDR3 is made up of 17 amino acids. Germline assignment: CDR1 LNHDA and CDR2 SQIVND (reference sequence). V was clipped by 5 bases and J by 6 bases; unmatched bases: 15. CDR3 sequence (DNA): TGTGCCAGTAGTGCACTGACAGGGGGCATATATGGGGCTGAAGCTTTCTTT. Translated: CASSALTGGIYGAEAFF.

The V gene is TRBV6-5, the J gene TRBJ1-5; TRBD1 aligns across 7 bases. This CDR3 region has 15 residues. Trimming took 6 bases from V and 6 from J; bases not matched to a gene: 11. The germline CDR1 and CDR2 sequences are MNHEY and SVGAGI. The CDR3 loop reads CASSATGQAPQPQHF. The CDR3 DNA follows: TGTGCCAGCAGCGCAACTGGACAGGCGCCTCAGCCCCAGCATTTT.

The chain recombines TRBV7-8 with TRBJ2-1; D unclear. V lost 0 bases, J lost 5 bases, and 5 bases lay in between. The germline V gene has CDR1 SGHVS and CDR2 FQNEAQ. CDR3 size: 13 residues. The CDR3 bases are TGTGCCAGCAGCTTAGCTGCGGACAATGAGCAGTTCTTC. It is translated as CASSLAADNEQFF.

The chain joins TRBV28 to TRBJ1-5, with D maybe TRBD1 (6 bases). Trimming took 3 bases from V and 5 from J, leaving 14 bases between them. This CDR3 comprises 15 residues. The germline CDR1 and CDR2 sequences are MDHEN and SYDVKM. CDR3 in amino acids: CASSLGGRQHQPQHF. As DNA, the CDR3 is TGTGCCAGCAGTTTGGGGGGGCGCCAACATCAGCCCCAGCATTTT.

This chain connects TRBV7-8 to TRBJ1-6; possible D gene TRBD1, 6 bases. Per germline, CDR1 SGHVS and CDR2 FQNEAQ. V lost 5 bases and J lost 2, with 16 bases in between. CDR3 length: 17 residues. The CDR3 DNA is TGTGCCAGCAGCCCGGGGTACAGGACAGCCTATAATTCACCCCTCCACTTT. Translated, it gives CASSPGYRTAYNSPLHF.

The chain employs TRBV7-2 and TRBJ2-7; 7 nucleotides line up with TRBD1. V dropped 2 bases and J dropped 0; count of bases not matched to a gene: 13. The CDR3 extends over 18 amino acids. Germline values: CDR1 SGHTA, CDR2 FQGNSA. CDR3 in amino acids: CASSLKGTGAGVSYEQYF. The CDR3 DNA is TGTGCCAGCAGCTTAAAAGGTACAGGGGCGGGTGTCTCCTACGAGCAGTACTTC.

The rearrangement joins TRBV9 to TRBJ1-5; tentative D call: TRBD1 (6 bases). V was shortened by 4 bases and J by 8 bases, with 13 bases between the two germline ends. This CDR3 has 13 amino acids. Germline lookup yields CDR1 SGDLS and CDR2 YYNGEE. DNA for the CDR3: TGTGCCAGCAGCCCTCGGGAGGGGGAGCCCCAGCATTTT. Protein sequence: CASSPREGEPQHF.

CDR3 in amino acids: CASIRQGSSNEQFF. DNA for the CDR3: TGTGCCAGCATTCGACAGGGATCGAGCAATGAGCAGTTCTTC. The chain links TRBV28 to TRBJ2-1; 7 bases fit TRBD1. CDR1 and CDR2 (germline): MDHEN, SYDVKM. CDR3 length equals 14 residues. After removal of 7 bases from V and 6 bases from J, the junction contained 9 bases not matched to a gene.

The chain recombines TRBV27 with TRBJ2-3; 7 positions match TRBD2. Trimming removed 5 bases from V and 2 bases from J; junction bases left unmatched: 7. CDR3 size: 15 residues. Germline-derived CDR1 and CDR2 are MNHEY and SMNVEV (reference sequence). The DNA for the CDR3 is TGTGCCAGCAGTGCCGGGACTACCTACACAGATACGCAGTATTTT. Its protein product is CASSAGTTYTDTQYF.

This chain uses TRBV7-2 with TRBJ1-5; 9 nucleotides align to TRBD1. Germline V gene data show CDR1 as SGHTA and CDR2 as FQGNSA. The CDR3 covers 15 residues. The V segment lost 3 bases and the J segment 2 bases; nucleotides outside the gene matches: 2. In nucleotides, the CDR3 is TGTGCCAGCAGCTTGGACAGGGGAGGCAATCAGCCCCAGCATTTT. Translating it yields CASSLDRGGNQPQHF.

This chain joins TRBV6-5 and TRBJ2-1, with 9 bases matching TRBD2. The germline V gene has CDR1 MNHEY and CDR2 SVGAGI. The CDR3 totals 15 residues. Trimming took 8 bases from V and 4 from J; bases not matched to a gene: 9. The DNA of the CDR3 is TGTGCCAGCCGAACGGGACTAGCACCTTACAATGAGCAGTTCTTC. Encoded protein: CASRTGLAPYNEQFF.

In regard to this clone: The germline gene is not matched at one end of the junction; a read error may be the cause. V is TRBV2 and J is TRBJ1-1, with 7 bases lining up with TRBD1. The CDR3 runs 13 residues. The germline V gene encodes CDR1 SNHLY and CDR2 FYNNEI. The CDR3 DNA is TGTGCCAGCAGCCCGACAGGGTTCACTGAGGCTTTCTTT. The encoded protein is CASSPTGFTEAFF.

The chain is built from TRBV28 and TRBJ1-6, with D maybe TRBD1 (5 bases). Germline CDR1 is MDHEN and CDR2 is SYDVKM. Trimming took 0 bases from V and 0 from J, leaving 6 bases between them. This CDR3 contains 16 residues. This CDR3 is CASSLWDTSYNSPLHF. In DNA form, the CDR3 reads TGTGCCAGCAGTTTATGGGACACCTCCTATAATTCACCCCTCCACTTT.

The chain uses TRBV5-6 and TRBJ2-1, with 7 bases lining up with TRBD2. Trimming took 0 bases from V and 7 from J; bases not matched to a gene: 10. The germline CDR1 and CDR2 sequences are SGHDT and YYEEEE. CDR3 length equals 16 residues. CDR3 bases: TGTGCCAGCAGCTTGGCCAGGCGGGAGAAGGGAAATGAGCAGTTCTTC. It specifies CASSLARREKGNEQFF.

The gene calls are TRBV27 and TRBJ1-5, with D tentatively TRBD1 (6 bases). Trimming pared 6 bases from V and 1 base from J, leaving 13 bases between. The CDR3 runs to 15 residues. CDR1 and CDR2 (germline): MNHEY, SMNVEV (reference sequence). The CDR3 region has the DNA TGTGCCAGCAGGTCACAGGGTTTCAGCAATCAGCCCCAGCATTTT. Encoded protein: CASRSQGFSNQPQHF.

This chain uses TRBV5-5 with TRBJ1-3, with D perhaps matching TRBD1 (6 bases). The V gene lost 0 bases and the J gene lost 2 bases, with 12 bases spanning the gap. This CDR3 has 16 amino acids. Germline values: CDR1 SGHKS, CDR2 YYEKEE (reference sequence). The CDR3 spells CASSLESGTTGNTIYF. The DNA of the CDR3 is TGTGCCAGCAGCTTGGAATCCGGGACAACTGGAAACACCATATATTTT.

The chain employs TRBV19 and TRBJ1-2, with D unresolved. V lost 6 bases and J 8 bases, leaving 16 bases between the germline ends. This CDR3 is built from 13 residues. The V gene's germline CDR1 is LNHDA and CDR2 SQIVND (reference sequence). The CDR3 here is CASRERHYGGYTF. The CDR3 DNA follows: TGTGCCAGTAGGGAAAGGCACTATGGGGGCTACACCTTC.